This T cell receptor (beta chain) was sequenced in a study of cytomegalovirus exposure and HLA in healthy donors (dated by TCRdb to between 2016 and 2019). Some background on the complete study: According to a later analysis, the approximately 120 validation repertoires were produced on the same platform as the 700 or so repertoires of the first cohort. The aim of the study was to test whether cataloging public T cell receptors could identify signatures of past pathogen exposure. A separate validation cohort of roughly 120 different subjects was used in addition to the roughly 620-subject first cohort. The study combined high-throughput TCR immunosequencing, statistical association of individual TCRs with disease status, and machine learning to predict cytomegalovirus infection status.

The donors were included in the validation cohort of some 120 subjects, a group kept apart from the roughly 610-subject first cohort. Via the germline V gene (reference sequence), CDR1 is SEHNR and CDR2 FQNEAQ. The trim is 1 base for V and 7 bases for J, with a gap of 8 bases between the germline ends. The CDR3 has 12 amino acids, counting the end cysteine and phenylalanine. Of all the DNA, just the CDR3 is kept, 36 bases in frame from base 1. The investigation overall reported the following: In vitro tests confirmed that a few of the cytomegalovirus-associated TCR beta chains recognize cytomegalovirus antigens. It was suggested by the authors that the approach could potentially be generalized to other disease states and immunological phenotypes. In a later analysis, TCRs clustered in the first cohort were found to also tend to co-occur in the roughly 120 validation repertoires, with 85% to 95% of cluster scores above 0. Most TCR sequences were observed very rarely across donors, whereas some public TCRs were present in many individuals. Cytomegalovirus status was reported to be diagnosed by the classifier with high specificity and sensitivity in both the original and validation cohorts. The study listed 150 to 200 TCR beta chains as associated with cytomegalovirus. All 120 or so repertoires were used to score co-occurrence in the validation cohort in a later analysis, because that analysis had no HLA typing for the cohort.

The receptor library was made with the immunoSEQ multiplex PCR assay. Processing in the source paper ran as follows. A statistical classification framework was developed to diagnose cytomegalovirus status using the catalog of TCR beta chain sequences. This is the immuneACCESS table as TCRdb keeps it, with only in-frame sequences that have V and J called. A part of the clones is gone; compared with another copy, unresolved V genes explain less than half, and the rest is unexplained. V and J calls and clone size follow that table, whereas D and trimming were derived from the DNA. In all, the sample holds tens of thousands of clones, and approximately 93% of those were seen once. Jointly, the top ten make up about 1.4% of the sample. The count of this clone is one. The target of this receptor is not known. No base quality values were provided; no much bigger clone lies one nucleotide off.

The TCR was taken from a man aged 18 to 30 in good health and CMV-seropositive. The sequenced material came from PBMCs. The rearrangement combines TRBV7-9 with TRBJ2-7; the D gene identity is not certain. The nucleotide sequence reads TGTGCCAGCAGCTTAGGGGCGACAGAGCAGTACTTC. Protein translation: CASSLGATEQYF.